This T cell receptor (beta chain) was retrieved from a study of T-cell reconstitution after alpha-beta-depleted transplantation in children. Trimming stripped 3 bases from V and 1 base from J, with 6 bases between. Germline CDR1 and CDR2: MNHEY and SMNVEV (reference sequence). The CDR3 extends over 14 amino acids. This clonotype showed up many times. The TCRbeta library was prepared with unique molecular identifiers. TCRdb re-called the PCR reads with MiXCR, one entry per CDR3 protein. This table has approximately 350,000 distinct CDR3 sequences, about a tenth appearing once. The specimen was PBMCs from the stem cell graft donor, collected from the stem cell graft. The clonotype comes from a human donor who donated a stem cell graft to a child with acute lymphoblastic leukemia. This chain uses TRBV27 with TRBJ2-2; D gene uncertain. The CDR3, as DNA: TGTGCCAGCAGTTTCATCCAGAACACCGGGGAGCTGTTTTTT. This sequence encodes CASSFIQNTGELFF.